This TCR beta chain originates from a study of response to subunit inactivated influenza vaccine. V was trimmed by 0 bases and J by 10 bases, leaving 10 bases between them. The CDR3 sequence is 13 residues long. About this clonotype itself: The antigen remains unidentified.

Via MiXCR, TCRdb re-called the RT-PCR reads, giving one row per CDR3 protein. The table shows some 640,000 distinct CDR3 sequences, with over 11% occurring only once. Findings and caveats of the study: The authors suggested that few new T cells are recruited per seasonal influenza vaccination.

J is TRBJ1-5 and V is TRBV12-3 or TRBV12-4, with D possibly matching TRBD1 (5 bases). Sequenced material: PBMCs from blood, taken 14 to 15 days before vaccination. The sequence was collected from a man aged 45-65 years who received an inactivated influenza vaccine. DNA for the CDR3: TGTGCCAGCAGTTTAGCTTTGGGGGGACCCCAGCATTTT. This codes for CASSLALGGPQHF.